These T cell receptor beta chains were read from a single sample in a study of T cell changes during pregnancy in multiple sclerosis. Sequencing was performed with immunoSEQ multiplex PCR; in TCRdb, only in-frame clones are kept and a portion is missing. The table has some 80,000 clones, 91% seen once. The sample here was peripheral blood, taken in the first trimester of pregnancy. The receptors originated from a female donor with multiple sclerosis, enrolled in a pregnancy study. Both conserved end residues are part of each CDR3. A D gene is named only where the DNA matches it firmly. Size is omitted from some rows. Given values are once, few, many or a class for expanded clones.

d_call	v_call	clone_size	j_call	cdr3_nt	cdr3_aa
TRBD2	TRBV27	NA	TRBJ2-3	TGTGCCAGCAGTTCTAGCGGGGGGGCCGGGGCGCAGTATTTT	CASSSSGGAGAQYF
NA	TRBV28	NA	TRBJ2-5	TGTGCCAGCAGTTTATGGGCGTCTGGGGGGGAGACCCAGTACTTC	CASSLWASGGETQYF
NA	TRBV19	NA	TRBJ2-5	TGTGCCAGTAGTATATCGGGAGAGACCCAGTACTTC	CASSISGETQYF
NA	TRBV28	once	TRBJ1-2	TGTGCCAGCAGTTTATTTGCAGGGCCTAAGGGCCCATATGGCTACACCTTC	CASSLFAGPKGPYGYTF
TRBD2	TRBV5-1	NA	TRBJ2-5	TGCGCCAGCAGCTTGGAAGCGGGGGGGCCGGTATACCAAGAGACCCAGTACTTC	CASSLEAGGPVYQETQYF
TRBD2	TRBV5-1	once	TRBJ2-5	TGCGCCAGCAGCCCGGGGACTAGCGGGAGCCAAGAGACCCAGTACTTC	CASSPGTSGSQETQYF
TRBD2	TRBV6-4	NA	TRBJ2-3	TGTGCCAGCAGTGACCCGCCCGAGTCGGCTAGCGGGGGCTCCCACACAGATACGCAGTATTTT	CASSDPPESASGGSHTDTQYF
TRBD2	TRBV7-2	NA	TRBJ2-3	TGTGCCAGCAGCTTAAACCTAGCGGGAGCCCGGGATACGCAGTATTTT	CASSLNLAGARDTQYF
TRBD1	TRBV19	few	TRBJ1-5	TGTGCCAGTAGTATAGAAGGGGGCGCTTCCCAGCCCCAGCATTTT	CASSIEGGASQPQHF
TRBD1	TRBV28	NA	TRBJ1-4	TGTGCCAGCAGCCCCGACAGGGGGAGGGGTGAAAAACTGTTTTTT	CASSPDRGRGEKLFF
NA	TRBV6-6	NA	TRBJ1-6	TGTGCCAGCAAACCGGGGCGAAGGCAGGGGAATTCACCCCTCCACTTT	CASKPGRRQGNSPLHF